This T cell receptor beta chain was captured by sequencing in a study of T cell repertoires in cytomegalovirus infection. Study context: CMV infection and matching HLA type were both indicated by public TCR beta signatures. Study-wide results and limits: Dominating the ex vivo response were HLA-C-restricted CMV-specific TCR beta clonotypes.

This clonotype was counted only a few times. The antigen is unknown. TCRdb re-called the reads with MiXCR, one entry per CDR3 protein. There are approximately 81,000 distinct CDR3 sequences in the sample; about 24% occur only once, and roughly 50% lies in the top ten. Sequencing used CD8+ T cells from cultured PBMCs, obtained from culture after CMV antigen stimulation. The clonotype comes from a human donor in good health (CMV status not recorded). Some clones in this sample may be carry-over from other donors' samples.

The CDR3 region is CASSGLGVNTEAFF. As DNA, the CDR3 is TGTGCCAGCAGTGGTTTGGGGGTGAACACTGAAGCTTTCTTT. The V call is TRBV6-6, the J call TRBJ1-1, with D perhaps matching TRBD1 (5 bases). V shed 5 bases and J shed 0 bases, with 10 bases lying between them. The CDR3 covers 14 residues. Germline CDR1 is MNHNY and CDR2 is SVGAGI (reference sequence).